The source of this T cell receptor beta chain is a study of cytomegalovirus exposure and HLA in healthy donors. The PCR contained 60 Vbeta and 13 Jbeta primers. Some clones are missing from TCRdb's copy, which holds only in-frame ones; the method was immunoSEQ multiplex PCR. Here the sample spans tens of thousands of clones, roughly 67% being singletons. Germline V gives CDR1 LNHDA, CDR2 SQIVND (reference sequence). The CDR3 length is 16 residues. V lost 8 bases, J lost 5 bases, and 12 bases stayed unmatched. The TCR originated in a man aged 45-65 years in good health and CMV-seronegative. The rearrangement joins TRBV19 to TRBJ1-2; TRBD1 agrees at 12 bases. The sample comprised PBMCs. The CDR3 DNA reads TGTGCCAGTTCCCGGGACAGGGGGCCTGGGGGGTATGGCTACACCTTC. Translation gives CASSRDRGPGGYGYTF.